This T cell receptor beta chain was found in a study of shared clonotypes between healthy human individuals. Study-level information: Each donor had three CD4 naive, three CD4 memory, two CD8 naive and one CD8 memory plate.

TCRdb's table, derived via immunoSEQ multiplex PCR, lists solely in-frame clones and lacks some. This sample carries around 2,100,000 clones, about 95% of them seen once, and the ten largest clones take around 1.2%. It was CD45RO-negative cells, positively selected for CCR7, that made up naive CD8 cells, with terminally differentiated effector memory CD45RA+ cells excluded. Healthy HIV-negative adults without recent acute infections or vaccinations served as donors. The sample taken for sequencing was naive CD8+ T cells sorted from blood. The TCR comes from a man in his late teens or twenties in good health.

CDR3 sequence reads: CASSPDSGNTIYF. In nucleotides, the CDR3 is TGTGCCAGCAGCCCAGACTCTGGAAACACCATATATTTT. The chain couples TRBV11-2 to TRBJ1-3; D ambiguous. Trimming removed 5 bases at V and 0 bases at J, with 5 bases between. Germline V gene sequence: CDR1 SGHAT, CDR2 FQNNGV. CDR3 size: 13 residues. Full variable domain (remainder filled in from reference TRBV11-2 and TRBJ1-3): EAGVAQSPRYKIIEKRQSVAFWCNPISGHATLYWYQQILGQGPKLLIQFQNNGVVDDSQLPKDRFSAERLKGVDSTLKIQPAKLEDSAVYLCASSPDSGNTIYFGEGSWLTVV.